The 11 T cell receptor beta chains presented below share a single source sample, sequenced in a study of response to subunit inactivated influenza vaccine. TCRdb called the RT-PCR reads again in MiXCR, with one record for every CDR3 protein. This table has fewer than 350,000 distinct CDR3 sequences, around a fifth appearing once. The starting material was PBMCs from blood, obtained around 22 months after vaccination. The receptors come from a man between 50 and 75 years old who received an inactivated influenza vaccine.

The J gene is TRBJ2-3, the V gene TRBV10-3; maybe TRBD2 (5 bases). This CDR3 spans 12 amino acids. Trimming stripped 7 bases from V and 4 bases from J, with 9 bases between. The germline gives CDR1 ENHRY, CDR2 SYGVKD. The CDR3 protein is CAINGGPDTQYF. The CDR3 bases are TGTGCCATCAACGGAGGTCCAGATACGCAGTATTTT.

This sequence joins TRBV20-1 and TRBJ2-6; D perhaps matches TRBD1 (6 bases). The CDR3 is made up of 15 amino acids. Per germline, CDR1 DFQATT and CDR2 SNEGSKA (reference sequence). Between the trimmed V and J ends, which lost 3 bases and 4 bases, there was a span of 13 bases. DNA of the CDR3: TGCAGTGCTAGCCAGGGGAGCTACGGGGCCAACGTCCTGACTTTC. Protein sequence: CSASQGSYGANVLTF.

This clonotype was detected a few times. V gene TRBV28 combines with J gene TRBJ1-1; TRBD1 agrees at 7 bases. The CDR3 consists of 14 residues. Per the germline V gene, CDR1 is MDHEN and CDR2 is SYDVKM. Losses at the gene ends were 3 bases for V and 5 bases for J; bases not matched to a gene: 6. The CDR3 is CASSFPDRETEAFF. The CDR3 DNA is TGTGCCAGCAGTTTCCCTGACAGGGAAACTGAAGCTTTCTTT.

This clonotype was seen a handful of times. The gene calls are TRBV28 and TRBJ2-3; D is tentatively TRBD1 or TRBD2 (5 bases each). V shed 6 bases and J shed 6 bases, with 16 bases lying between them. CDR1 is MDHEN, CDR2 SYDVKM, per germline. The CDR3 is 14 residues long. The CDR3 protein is CASRPPWGSDTQYF. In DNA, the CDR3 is TGTGCCAGCAGACCCCCATGGGGGTCGGATACGCAGTATTTT.

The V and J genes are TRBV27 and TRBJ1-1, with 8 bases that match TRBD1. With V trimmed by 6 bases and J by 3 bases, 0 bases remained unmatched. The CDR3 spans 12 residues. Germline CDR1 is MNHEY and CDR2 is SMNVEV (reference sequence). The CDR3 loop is CASSRGHTEAFF. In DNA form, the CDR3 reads TGTGCCAGCAGCAGGGGGCACACTGAAGCTTTCTTT.

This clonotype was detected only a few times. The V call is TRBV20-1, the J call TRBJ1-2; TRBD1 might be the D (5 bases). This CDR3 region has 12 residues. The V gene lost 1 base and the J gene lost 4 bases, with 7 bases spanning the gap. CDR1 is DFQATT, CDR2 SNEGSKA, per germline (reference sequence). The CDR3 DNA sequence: TGCAGTGCTAGAGGACAGATCTATGGCTACACCTTC. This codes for CSARGQIYGYTF.

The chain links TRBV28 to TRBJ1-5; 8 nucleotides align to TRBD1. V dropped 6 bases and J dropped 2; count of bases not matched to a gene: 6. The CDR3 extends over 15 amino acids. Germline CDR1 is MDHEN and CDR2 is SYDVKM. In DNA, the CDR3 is TGTGCCAGCAGGAGACAGGGGTCGGGCAATCAGCCCCAGCATTTT. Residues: CASRRQGSGNQPQHF.

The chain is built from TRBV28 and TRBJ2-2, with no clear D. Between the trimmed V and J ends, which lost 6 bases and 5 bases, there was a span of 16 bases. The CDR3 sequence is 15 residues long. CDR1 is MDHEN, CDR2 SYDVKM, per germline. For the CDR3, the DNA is TGTGCCAGCAGACCTCGTGGGCCTCGAACCGGGGAGCTGTTTTTT. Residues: CASRPRGPRTGELFF.

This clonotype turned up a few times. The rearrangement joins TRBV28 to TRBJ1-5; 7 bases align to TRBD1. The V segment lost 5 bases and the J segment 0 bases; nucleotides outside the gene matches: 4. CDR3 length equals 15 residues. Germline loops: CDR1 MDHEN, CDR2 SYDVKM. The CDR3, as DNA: TGTGCCAGCAGTGGGACAGCTTATAGCAATCAGCCCCAGCATTTT. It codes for CASSGTAYSNQPQHF.

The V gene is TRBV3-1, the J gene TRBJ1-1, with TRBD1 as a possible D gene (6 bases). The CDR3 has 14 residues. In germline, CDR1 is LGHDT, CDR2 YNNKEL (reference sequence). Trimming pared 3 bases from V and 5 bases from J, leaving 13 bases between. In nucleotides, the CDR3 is TGTGCCAGCAGCCAGTCCGGGGGCAAGACTGAAGCTTTCTTT. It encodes CASSQSGGKTEAFF.

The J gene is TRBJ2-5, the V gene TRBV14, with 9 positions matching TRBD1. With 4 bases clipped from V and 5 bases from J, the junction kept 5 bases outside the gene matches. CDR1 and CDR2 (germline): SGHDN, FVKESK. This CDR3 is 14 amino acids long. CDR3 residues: CASSRHRGLETQYF. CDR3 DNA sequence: TGTGCCAGCAGCCGTCACAGGGGGCTGGAGACCCAGTACTTC.